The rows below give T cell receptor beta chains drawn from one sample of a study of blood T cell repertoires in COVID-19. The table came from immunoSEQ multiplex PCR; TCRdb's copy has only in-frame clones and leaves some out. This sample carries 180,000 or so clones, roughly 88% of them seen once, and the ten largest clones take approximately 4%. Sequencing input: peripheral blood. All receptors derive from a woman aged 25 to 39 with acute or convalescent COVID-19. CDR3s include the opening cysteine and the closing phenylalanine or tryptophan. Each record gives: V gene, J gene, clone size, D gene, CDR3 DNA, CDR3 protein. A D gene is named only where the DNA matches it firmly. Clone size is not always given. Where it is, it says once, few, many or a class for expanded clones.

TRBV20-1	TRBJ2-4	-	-	TGCAGTGCTAGTAGCGGAGGAGCCAAAAACATTCAGTACTTC	CSASSGGAKNIQYF
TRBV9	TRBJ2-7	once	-	TGTGCCAGCAGCGTAGCGACAGGCTACGAGCAGTACTTC	CASSVATGYEQYF
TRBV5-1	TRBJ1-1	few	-	TGCGCCAGCAGCTTGGGACAGGAAGCTTTCTTT	CASSLGQEAFF
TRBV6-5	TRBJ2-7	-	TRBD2	TGTGCCAGCAGCCGTGCTCAGGCGGGAGGATACGAGCAGTACTTC	CASSRAQAGGYEQYF
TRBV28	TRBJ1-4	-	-	TGTGCCACCTTAGACATTCTCTCGGGGGTTTATAATGAAAAACTGTTTTTT	CATLDILSGVYNEKLFF
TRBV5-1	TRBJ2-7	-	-	TGCGCCAGCAGCTTGCCGAGTCCCGTCCCCTACGAGCAGTACTTC	CASSLPSPVPYEQYF
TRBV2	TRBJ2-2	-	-	TGTGCCAGCAACGGGGGAGCGAACACCGGGGAGCTGTTTTTT	CASNGGANTGELFF
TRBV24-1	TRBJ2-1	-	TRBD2	TGTGCCACCAGTGGACTAGCGGTAGACACCTACAATGAGCAGTTCTTC	CATSGLAVDTYNEQFF
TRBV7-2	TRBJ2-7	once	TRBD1	TGTGCCAGCAGAGGACAGGGGCACGGCGAGCAGTACTTC	CASRGQGHGEQYF
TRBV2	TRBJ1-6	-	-	TGTGCCAGCAGTGTGGGGCCCCATAATTCACCCCTCCACTTT	CASSVGPHNSPLHF
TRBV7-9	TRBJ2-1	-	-	TGTGCCAGCAGCGGAGCCCTTAGGGAGGAGCAGTTCTTC	CASSGALREEQFF
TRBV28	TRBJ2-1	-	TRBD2	TGTGCCAGCTACACCGGCAGGGAGGGCTCCTACAATGAGCAGTTCTTC	CASYTGREGSYNEQFF
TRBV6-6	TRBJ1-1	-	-	TGTGCCAGCGATTCGGGGGACGAGCCTTTCTTT	CASDSGDEPFF